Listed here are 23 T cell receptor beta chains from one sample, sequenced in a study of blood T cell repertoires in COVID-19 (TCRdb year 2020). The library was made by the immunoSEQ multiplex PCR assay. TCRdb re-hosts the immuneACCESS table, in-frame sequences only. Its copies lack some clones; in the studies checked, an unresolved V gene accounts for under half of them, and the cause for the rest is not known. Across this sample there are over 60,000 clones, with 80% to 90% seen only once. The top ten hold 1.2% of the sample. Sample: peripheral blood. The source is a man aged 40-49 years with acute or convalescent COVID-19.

DNA of the CDR3: TGTGCCATCAGTAATCAGATAATCCCAGGGGAGAACACCGGGGAGCTGTTTTTT. Translation: CAISNQIIPGENTGELFF. The V gene is TRBV10-3, the J gene TRBJ2-2; tentative D call: TRBD1 (6 bases). Trimming took off 5 bases at V and 1 base at J, with 20 bases between the two ends. The CDR3 has 18 amino acids. Germline V gene lookup returns CDR1 ENHRY and CDR2 SYGVKD.

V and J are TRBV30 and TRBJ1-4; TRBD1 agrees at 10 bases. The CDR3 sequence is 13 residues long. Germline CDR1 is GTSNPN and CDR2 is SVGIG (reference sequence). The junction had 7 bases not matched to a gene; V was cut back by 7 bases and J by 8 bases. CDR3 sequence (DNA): TGTGCCTCAGTGGGACAGGGGAGGGAAAAACTGTTTTTT. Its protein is CASVGQGREKLFF.

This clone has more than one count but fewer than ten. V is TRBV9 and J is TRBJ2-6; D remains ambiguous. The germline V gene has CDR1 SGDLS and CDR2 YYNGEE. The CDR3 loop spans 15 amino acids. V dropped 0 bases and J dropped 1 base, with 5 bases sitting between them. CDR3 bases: TGTGCCAGCAGCGTAGACGCGTCTGGGGCCAACGTCCTGACTTTC. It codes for CASSVDASGANVLTF.

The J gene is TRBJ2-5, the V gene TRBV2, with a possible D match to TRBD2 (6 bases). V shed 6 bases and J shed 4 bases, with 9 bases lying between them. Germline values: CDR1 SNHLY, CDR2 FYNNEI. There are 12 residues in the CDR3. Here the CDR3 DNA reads TGTGCCAGCAGGACGACTAGAGAGACCCAGTACTTC. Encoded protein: CASRTTRETQYF.

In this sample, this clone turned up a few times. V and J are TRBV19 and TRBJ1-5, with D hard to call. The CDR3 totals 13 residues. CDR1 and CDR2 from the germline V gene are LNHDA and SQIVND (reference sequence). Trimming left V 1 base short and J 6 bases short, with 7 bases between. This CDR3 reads CASSIARGQPQHF. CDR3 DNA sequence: TGTGCCAGTAGTATAGCGCGTGGTCAGCCCCAGCATTTT.

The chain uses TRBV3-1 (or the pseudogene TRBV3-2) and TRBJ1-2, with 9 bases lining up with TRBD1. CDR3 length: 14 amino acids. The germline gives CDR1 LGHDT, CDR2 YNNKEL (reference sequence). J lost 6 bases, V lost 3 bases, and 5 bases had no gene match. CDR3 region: CASSQVGTGNGYTF. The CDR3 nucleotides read TGTGCCAGCAGCCAGGTCGGGACAGGGAATGGCTACACCTTC.

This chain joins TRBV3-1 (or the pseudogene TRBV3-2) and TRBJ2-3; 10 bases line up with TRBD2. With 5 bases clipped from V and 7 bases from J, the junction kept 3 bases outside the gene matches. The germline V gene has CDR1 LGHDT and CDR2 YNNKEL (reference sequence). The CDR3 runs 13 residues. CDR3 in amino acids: CASSTSGANTQYF. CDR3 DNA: TGTGCCAGCAGCACTAGCGGGGCTAATACGCAGTATTTT.

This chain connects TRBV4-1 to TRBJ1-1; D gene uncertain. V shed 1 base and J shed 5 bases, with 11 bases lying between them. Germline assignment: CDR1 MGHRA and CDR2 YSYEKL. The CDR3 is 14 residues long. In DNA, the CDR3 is TGCGCCAGCAGCCAAGTGGCAGGAGGTACTGAAGCTTTCTTT. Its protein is CASSQVAGGTEAFF.

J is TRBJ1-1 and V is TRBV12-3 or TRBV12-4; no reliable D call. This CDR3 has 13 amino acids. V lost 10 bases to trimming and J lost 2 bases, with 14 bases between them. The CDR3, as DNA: TGTGCCACCACCCGGGTTAGTAACACTGAAGCTTTCTTT. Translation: CATTRVSNTEAFF.

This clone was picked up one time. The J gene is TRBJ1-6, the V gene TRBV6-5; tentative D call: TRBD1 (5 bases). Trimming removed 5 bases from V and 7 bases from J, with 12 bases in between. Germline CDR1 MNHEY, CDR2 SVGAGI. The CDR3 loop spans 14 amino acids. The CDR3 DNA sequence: TGTGCCAGCAGTAGGGGTGGATCGAATTCACCCCTCCACTTT. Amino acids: CASSRGGSNSPLHF.

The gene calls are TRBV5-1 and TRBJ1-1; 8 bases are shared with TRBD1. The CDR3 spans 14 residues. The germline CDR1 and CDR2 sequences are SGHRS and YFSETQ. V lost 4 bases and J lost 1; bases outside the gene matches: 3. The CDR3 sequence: CASSRTGKNTEAFF. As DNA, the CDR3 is TGCGCCAGCAGCCGGACAGGGAAGAACACTGAAGCTTTCTTT.

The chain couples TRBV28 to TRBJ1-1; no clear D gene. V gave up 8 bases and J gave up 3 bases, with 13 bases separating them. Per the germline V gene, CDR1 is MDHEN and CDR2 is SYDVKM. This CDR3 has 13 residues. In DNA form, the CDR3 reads TGTGCCAGCCTACGGTGGTTGGACACTGAAGCTTTCTTT. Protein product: CASLRWLDTEAFF.

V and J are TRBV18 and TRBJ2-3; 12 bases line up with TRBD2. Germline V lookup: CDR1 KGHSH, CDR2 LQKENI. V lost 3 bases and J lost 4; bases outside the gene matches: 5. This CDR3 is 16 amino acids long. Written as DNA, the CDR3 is TGTGCCAGCTCACCTCGGACTAGCGGGGCCGCAGATACGCAGTATTTT. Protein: CASSPRTSGAADTQYF.

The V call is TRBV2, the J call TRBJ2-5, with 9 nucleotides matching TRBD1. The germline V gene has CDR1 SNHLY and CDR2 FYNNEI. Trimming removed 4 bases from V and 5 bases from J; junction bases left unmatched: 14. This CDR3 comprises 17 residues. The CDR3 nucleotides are TGTGCCAGCAGTGGGGGACAGGGAATATCATTGAGGGAGACCCAGTACTTC. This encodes CASSGGQGISLRETQYF. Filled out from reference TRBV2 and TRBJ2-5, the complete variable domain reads EPEVTQTPSHQVTQMGQEVILRCVPISNHLYFYWYRQILGQKVEFLVSFYNNEISEKSEIFDDQFSVERPDGSNFTLKIRSTKLEDSAMYFCASSGGQGISLRETQYFGPGTRLLVL.

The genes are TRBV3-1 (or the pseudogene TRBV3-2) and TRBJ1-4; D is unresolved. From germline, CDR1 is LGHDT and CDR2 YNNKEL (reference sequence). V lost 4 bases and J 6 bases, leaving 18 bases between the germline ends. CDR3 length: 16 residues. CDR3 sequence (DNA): TGTGCCAGCAGCCCCCACGGGAAGGGCGCAGATGAAAAACTGTTTTTT. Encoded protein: CASSPHGKGADEKLFF.

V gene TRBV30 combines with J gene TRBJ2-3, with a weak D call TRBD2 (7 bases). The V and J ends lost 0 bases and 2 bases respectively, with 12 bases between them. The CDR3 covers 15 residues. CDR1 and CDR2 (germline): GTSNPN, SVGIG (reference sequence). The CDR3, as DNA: TGTGCCTGGAGTGTAACGGGGGGCCCCACAGATACGCAGTATTTT. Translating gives CAWSVTGGPTDTQYF.

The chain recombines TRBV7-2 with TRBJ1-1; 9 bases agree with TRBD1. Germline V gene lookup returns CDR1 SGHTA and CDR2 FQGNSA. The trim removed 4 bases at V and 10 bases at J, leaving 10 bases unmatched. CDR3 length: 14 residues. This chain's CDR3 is CASSSATGQGTAFF. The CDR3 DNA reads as TGTGCCAGCAGCTCCGCTACAGGACAGGGGACAGCTTTCTTT.

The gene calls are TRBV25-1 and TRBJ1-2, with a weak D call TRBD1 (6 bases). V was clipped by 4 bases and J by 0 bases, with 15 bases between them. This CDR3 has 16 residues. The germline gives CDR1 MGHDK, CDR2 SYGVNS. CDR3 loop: CASSGSTGFANYGYTF. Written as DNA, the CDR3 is TGTGCCAGCAGTGGATCTACAGGGTTTGCTAACTATGGCTACACCTTC.

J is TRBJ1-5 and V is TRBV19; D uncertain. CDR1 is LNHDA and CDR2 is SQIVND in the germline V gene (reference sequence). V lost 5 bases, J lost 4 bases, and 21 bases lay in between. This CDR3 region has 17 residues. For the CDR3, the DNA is TGTGCCAGTAGTCCCCGTGGTGGTGAGGAAAGGAATCAGCCCCAGCATTTT. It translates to CASSPRGGEERNQPQHF.

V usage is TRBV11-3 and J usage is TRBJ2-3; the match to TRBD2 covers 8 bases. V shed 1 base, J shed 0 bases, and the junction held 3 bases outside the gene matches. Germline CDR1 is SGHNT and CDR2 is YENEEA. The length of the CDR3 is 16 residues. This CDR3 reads CASSLGVAGSTDTQYF. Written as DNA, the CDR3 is TGTGCCAGCAGCTTAGGGGTAGCGGGGAGCACAGATACGCAGTATTTT.

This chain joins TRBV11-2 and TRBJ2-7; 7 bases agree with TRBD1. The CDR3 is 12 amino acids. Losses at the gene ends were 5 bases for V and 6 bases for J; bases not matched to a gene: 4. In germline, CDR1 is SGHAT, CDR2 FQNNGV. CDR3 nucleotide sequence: TGTGCCAGCAGCCCCGACAGGGCCGAGCAGTACTTC. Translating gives CASSPDRAEQYF.

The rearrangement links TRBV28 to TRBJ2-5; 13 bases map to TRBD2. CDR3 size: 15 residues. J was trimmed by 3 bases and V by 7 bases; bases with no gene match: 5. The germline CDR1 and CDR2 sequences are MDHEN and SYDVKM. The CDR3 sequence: CASKTSGGTKETQYF. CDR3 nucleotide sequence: TGTGCCAGCAAGACTAGCGGGGGGACAAAAGAGACCCAGTACTTC.

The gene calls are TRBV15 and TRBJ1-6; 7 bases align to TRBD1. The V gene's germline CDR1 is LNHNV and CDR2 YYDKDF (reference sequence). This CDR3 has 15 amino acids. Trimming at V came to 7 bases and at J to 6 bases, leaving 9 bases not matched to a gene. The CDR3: CATTRKTGFNSPLHF. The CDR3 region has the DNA TGTGCCACCACCAGGAAGACAGGGTTTAATTCACCCCTCCACTTT.